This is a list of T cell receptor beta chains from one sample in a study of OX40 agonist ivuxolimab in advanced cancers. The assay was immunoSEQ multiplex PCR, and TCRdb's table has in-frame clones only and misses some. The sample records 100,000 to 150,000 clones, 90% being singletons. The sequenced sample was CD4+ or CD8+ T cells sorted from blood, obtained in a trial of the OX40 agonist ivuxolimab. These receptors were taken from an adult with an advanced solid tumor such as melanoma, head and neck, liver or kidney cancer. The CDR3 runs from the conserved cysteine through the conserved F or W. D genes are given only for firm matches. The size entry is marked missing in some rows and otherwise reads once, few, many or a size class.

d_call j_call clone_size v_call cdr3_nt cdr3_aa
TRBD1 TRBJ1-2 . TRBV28 TGTGCCAGCAGCCCGGACAGGGGTAACTATGGCTACACCTTC CASSPDRGNYGYTF
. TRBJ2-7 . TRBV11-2 TGTGCCAGCAGCTTAGTAGGGCGGCCTTTGGACGAGCAGTACTTC CASSLVGRPLDEQYF
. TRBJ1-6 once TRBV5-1 TGCGCCAGCAGCCCGGAGAGGGTTCGAAGGTCCTATAATTCACCCCTCCACTTT CASSPERVRRSYNSPLHF
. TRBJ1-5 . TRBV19 TGTGCCAGTAGTCCAGGGGTCGAGCCCCAGCATTTT CASSPGVEPQHF
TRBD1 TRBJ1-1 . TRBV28 TGTGCCAGCACCCCGGGACAGCCGAACACTGAAGCTTTCTTT CASTPGQPNTEAFF
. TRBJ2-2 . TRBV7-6 TGTGCCAGCAGCTTAAATCAGGGCGACACCGGGGAGCTGTTTTTT CASSLNQGDTGELFF
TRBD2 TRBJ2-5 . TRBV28 TGTGCCAGCAGCCACGGGACTAGCGGGAGGAGGCAGACCCAGTACTTC CASSHGTSGRRQTQYF
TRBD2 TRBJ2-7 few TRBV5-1 TGCGCCAGCAGCCTAGGACTAGCGGGAGGAGGCGAGCAGTACTTC CASSLGLAGGGEQYF
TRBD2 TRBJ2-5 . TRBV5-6 TGTGCCAGCAGGGGGAGGGTTACAGAGACCCAGTACTTC CASRGRVTETQYF
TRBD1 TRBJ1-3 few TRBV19 TGTGCCAGTAGTCCACTTATCGACAGGGATGGAAACACCATATATTTT CASSPLIDRDGNTIYF
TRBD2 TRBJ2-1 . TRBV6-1 TGTGCCAGCAGTGGAAGCGGGAGGATTAACTACAATGAGCAGTTCTTC CASSGSGRINYNEQFF
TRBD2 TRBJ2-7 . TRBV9 TGTGCCAGCAGCGGTACTAGCGGAAACTTCTACGAGCAGTACTTC CASSGTSGNFYEQYF
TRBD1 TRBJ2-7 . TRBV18 TGTGCCAGCTCACCAGGCTCCCCCCGGACAGGGCACTACGAGCAGTACTTC CASSPGSPRTGHYEQYF
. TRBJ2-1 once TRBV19 TGTGCCAGTAGTATAAGGGTCGGGACCTCCTACAATGAGCAGTTCTTC CASSIRVGTSYNEQFF
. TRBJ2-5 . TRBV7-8 TGTGCCAGCAGCTTAGGGGCCCCATTGGGCAAAGAGACCCAGTACTTC CASSLGAPLGKETQYF